The T cell receptor beta chain described here comes from a study of CD8 T cells in Susac syndrome. The V and J ends lost 4 bases and 0 bases respectively, with 14 bases between them. Germline CDR1 is SGDLS and CDR2 is YYNGEE. The CDR3 totals 16 residues. Random hexamers were used to reverse transcribe an amount of roughly 0.5 to 1 ug RNA. By means of immunoSEQ multiplex PCR, TCR beta CDR3 spanning 54 Vbeta and 13 Jbeta underwent amplification. TCRdb reprocessed the immunoSEQ multiplex PCR reads via MiXCR and lists one record per CDR3 protein. The data hold about 200,000 distinct CDR3 sequences, with nearly 95% observed a single time. The multiple sclerosis control group consisted of treatment-naive patients whose relapsing-remitting disease, which was either stable or active, fulfilled revised McDonald criteria. TEMRA cells were FACS-enriched, and CD8+ and CD4+ T cells were isolated negatively.

Material for sequencing was CD4+ T cells from PBMCs. The chain recombines TRBV9 with TRBJ2-1; no reliable D call. This clonotype was sampled from a human donor with multiple sclerosis. CDR3 residues: CASSRSRGPSYNEQFF. CDR3 DNA: TGTGCCAGCAGCCGGTCGCGCGGACCCTCCTACAATGAGCAGTTCTTC.